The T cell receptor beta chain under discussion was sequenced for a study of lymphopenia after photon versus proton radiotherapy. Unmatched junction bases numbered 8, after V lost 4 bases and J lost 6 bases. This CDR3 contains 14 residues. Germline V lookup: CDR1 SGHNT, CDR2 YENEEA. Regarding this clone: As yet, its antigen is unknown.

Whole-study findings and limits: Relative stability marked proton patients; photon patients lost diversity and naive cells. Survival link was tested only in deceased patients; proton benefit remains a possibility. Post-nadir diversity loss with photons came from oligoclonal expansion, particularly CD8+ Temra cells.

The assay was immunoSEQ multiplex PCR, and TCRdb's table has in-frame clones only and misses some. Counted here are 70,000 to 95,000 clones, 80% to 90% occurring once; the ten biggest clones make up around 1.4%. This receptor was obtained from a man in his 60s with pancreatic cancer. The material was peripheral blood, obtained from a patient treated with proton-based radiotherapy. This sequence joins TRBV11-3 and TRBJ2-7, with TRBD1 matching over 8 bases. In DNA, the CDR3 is TGTGCCAGCAGCTCCAGACAGGGGTTGGGCGAGCAGTACTTC. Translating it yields CASSSRQGLGEQYF.